This T cell receptor beta chain was captured in a study of shared clonotypes between healthy human individuals. Study-level information: Three CD4 naive, three CD4 memory, two CD8 naive and one CD8 memory plate were used per donor. Broader study findings: Non-shared clonotypes had lower generation probabilities than those shared by all four donors. The study's rarefaction showed incomplete sorted-subset sequencing despite large depth.

CDR1 and CDR2 (germline): SGHTA, FQGNSA. The CDR3 runs to 15 residues. Between the trimmed V and J ends, which lost 5 bases and 2 bases, there was a span of 16 bases. As concerns this clone: Its antigen is unknown.

Measured with immunoSEQ multiplex PCR; TCRdb has only the in-frame clones, and not every one. The sample shows some 240,000 clones, over 60% of them seen only once. CD4+ cells underwent separation, giving CD45RA+ naive and CD45RA-negative memory subsets. V and J are TRBV7-2 and TRBJ2-7, with D perhaps given as TRBD1 or TRBD2 (5 bases each). The TCR originated in a man younger than 40 in good health. Input material: memory CD4+ T cells sorted from blood. Described subset: CD45RA-negative fraction. The CDR3 sequence is CASSRKWDQTYEQYF. Written as DNA, the CDR3 is TGTGCCAGCAGCCGAAAATGGGACCAAACCTACGAGCAGTACTTC.